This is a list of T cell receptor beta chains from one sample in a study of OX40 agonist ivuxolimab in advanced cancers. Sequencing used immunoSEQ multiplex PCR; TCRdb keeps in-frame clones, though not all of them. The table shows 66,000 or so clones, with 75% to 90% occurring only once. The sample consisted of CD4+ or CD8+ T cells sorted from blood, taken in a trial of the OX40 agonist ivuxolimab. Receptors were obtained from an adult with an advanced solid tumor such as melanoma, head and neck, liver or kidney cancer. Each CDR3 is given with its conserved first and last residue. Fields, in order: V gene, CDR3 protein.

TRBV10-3 CAISQGSGANVLTF
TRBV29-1 CSVEDRAGSNEQFF
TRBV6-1 CASRGSGRINEQFF
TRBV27 CASSPRGGAGANVLTF
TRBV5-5 CASNAQGTGTIAFF
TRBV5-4 CASSVVGREYTQYF
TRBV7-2 CASSLGLGGTYEQYF
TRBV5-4 CASSVGPRTQSGANVLTF
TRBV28 CASIRGGASTQYF
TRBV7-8 CASSSRVAGYQETQYF
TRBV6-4 CASSDSKLGYGYTF
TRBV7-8 CASSLLSSGTGANVLTF
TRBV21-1 CASSFSQGSDSPLHF
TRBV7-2 CASSLVHQPQHF
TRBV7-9 CASSPGGATGELFF
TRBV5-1 CASSAGGLNQPQHF
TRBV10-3 CAISEYGPSYEQYF
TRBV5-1 CASSAGLAFETQYF
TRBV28 CASSFWTGGFYEQYF
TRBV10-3 CAIKGLADTGELFF
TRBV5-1 CASSPQLNTEAFF
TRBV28 CASSLTGKYNEQFF
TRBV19 CASSPRGDEKLFF
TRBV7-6 CASSLGTSGANVLTF
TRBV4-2 CASSQAGTRADVEQFF